One sample yielded the 8 T cell receptor beta chains listed below, sequenced in a study of blood T cells in healthy people across ages. Through a sample-barcoded 5' primer and a J-beta primer mix, a second PCR was run for 7 to 11 cycles. TCRdb ran MiXCR on the 5' RACE reads and lists one entry per CDR3 protein. This sample has 750,000 to 950,000 distinct CDR3 sequences; 20% to 30% occur once, and the top ten carry 2.5% to 3.5%. The same data also went into a second study, on T cells of mothers and their children.

Material for sequencing was blood. Receptor source: a boy aged 5 to 17 in good health.

The sample holds a few counts of this clonotype. V and J are TRBV9 and TRBJ2-5; D gene uncertain. The J call may be mistaken, given a closer DNA end match to TRBJ2-7. CDR1 is SGDLS and CDR2 is YYNGEE in the germline V gene. The CDR3 extends over 16 amino acids. In DNA, the CDR3 is TGTGCCAGCAGCGTAGGCGGTATGTTGGGTTCTGGCGAGCAGTACTTC. Its protein product is CASSVGGMLGSGEQYF.

This clonotype came up a few times. DNA of the CDR3: TGTGCCAGCAGCTTAGCGCTTGGGGGGAAGGAGCAGTACTTC. It specifies CASSLALGGKEQYF. V usage is TRBV7-2 and J usage is TRBJ2-1; possibly TRBD2 for D (6 bases). The last part of the DNA fits TRBJ2-7 better; the J call may be wrong. The length of the CDR3 is 14 residues. Looked up from germline, CDR1 is SGHTA and CDR2 is FQGNSA.

A word on this clonotype: Compared with germline, one end of the junction differs, possibly owing to a read error. The chain is built from TRBV6-4 and TRBJ2-1; maybe TRBD2 (6 bases). CDR1 MRHNA and CDR2 SNTAGT come from the germline V gene. This CDR3 region has 14 residues. CDR3 amino acids: CASSDSGLYNEQSF. The CDR3 DNA is TGTGCCAGCAGTGATAGCGGCCTATACAATGAGCAGTCCTTC.

This clonotype was counted a few times. V and J are TRBV28 and TRBJ2-6; no reliable D call. The ends were cut back, 6 bases at V and 4 bases at J, with 10 bases in the middle. The CDR3 is 14 residues long. Germline CDR1 is MDHEN and CDR2 is SYDVKM. The CDR3 protein is CASRPRSGANVLTF. DNA of the CDR3: TGTGCCAGCAGGCCCCGTTCCGGGGCCAACGTCCTGACTTTC. Full variable domain (rest looked up from reference TRBV28 and TRBJ2-6): DVKVTQSSRYLVKRTGEKVFLECVQDMDHENMFWYRQDPGLGLRLIYFSYDVKMKEKGDIPEGYSVSREKKERFSLILESASTNQTSMYLCASRPRSGANVLTFGAGSRLTVL.

This clonotype was seen a few times. This sequence joins TRBV6-5 and TRBJ2-5; 7 bases line up with TRBD1. The DNA end favors TRBJ2-7, so the J call may be wrong. Germline V gene sequence: CDR1 MNHEY, CDR2 SVGAGI. The CDR3 runs 14 residues. This CDR3 is CASRRPDRNYEQYF. In nucleotides, the CDR3 is TGTGCCAGCCGACGTCCGGACAGGAACTACGAGCAGTACTTC.

The chain combines TRBV7-8 with TRBJ2-5, with 7 nucleotides matching TRBD2. Germline trimming cut 1 base from V and 5 bases from J; bases unmatched to any gene: 7. CDR1 SGHVS and CDR2 FQNEAQ come from the germline V gene. The CDR3 runs 15 residues. The CDR3 DNA follows: TGTGCCAGCAGCTTAGTGGAAGCGGGGAGTGAGACCCAGTACTTC. This gives the protein CASSLVEAGSETQYF. Together with reference TRBV7-8 and TRBJ2-5, the CDR3 gives the full variable domain: GAGVSQSPRYKVAKRGQDVALRCDPISGHVSLFWYQQALGQGPEFLTYFQNEAQLDKSGLPSDRFFAERPEGSVSTLKIQRTQQEDSAVYLCASSLVEAGSETQYFGPGTRLLVL.

The chain has TRBV5-1 and TRBJ2-3; 11 bases agree with TRBD1. Germline trimming cut 2 bases from V and 5 bases from J; bases unmatched to any gene: 4. This CDR3 comprises 15 residues. The V gene's germline CDR1 is SGHRS and CDR2 YFSETQ. CDR3 in amino acids: CASSLGGTGGDTQYF. CDR3 DNA sequence: TGCGCCAGCAGCTTAGGCGGGACAGGGGGAGATACGCAGTATTTT.

This clonotype was seen only a few times. The chain links TRBV12-3 or TRBV12-4 to TRBJ2-7; 8 bases align to TRBD1. The CDR3 totals 16 residues. V trimming: 4 bases; J trimming: 6 bases; junction bases outside the gene matches: 14. For the CDR3, the DNA is TGTGCCAGCAGTTCCGGCCGCAGGGGGCTCTTGAGCGAGCAGTACTTC. Translation: CASSSGRRGLLSEQYF.